The table lists the clone carrying this TCR beta chain with a count of one. The assay was immunoSEQ multiplex PCR, and TCRdb's table has in-frame clones only and misses some. The sample has some 160,000 clones; around four fifths are singletons. The CDR3 runs to 14 residues. Trimming stripped 7 bases from V and 8 bases from J, with 18 bases between. The V gene's germline CDR1 is ENHRY and CDR2 SYGVKD. This specimen belongs to a study of blood T cell repertoires in COVID-19. Overall study context: Acute and convalescent COVID-19 specimens originated in the United States, Italy and Spain.

The material sequenced was PBMCs or T cells enriched from blood (not recorded which). This receptor was obtained from a woman aged 45-65 years who had recovered from COVID-19. The V and J genes are TRBV10-3 and TRBJ2-1; perhaps TRBD1 as D (7 bases). CDR3 in amino acids: CAIKEGGQSDEQFF. The CDR3 bases are TGTGCCATCAAGGAGGGGGGACAGTCGGATGAGCAGTTCTTC.